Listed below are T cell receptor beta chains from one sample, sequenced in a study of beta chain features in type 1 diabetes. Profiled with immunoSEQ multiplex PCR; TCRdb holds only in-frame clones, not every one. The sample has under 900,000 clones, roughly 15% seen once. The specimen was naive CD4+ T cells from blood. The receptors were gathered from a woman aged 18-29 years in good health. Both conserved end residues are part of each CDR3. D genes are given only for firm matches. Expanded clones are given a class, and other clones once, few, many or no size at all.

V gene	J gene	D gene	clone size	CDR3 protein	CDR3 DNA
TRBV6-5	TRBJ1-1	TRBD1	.	CASRPGQARGTEAFF	TGTGCCAGCAGACCAGGACAGGCAAGGGGCACTGAAGCTTTCTTT
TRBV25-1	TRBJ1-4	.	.	CASSEYRVAGEKLFF	TGTGCCAGCAGTGAATACAGGGTAGCTGGTGAAAAACTGTTTTTT
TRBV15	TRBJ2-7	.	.	CATSRDRGPGAEQYF	TGTGCCACCAGCAGAGATCGGGGACCTGGGGCCGAGCAGTACTTC
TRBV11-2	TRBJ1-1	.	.	CASSFRGTLNTEAFF	TGTGCCAGCAGCTTCCGGGGCACGCTGAACACTGAAGCTTTCTTT
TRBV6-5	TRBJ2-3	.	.	CASSPQVAAGGTQYF	TGTGCCAGCAGCCCCCAGGTCGCGGCCGGGGGTACGCAGTATTTT
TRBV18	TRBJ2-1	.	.	CASSPDSGSYNEQFF	TGTGCCAGCTCACCAGATAGTGGGTCCTACAATGAGCAGTTCTTC
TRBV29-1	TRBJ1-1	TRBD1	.	CSVSTGVGTEAFF	TGCAGCGTAAGCACAGGGGTAGGAACTGAAGCTTTCTTT
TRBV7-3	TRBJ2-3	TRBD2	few	CASSFTSGSATDTQYF	TGTGCCAGCAGCTTCACTAGCGGGAGTGCCACAGATACGCAGTATTTT
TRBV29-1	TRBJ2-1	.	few	CSVGQVRHNEQFF	TGCAGCGTTGGGCAGGTTAGGCACAATGAGCAGTTCTTC
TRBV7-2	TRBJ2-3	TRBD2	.	CASSPAMWEGRVMQYF	TGTGCCAGCAGCCCTGCTATGTGGGAGGGCCGGGTGATGCAGTATTTT
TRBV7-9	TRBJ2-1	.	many	CASSFPYNEQFF	TGTGCCAGCAGCTTCCCGTACAATGAGCAGTTCTTC
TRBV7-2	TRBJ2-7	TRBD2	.	CASSPSRTSGNEQYF	TGTGCCAGCAGCCCGTCCCGGACTAGCGGGAACGAGCAGTACTTC
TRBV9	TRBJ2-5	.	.	CASSPRERMETQYF	TGTGCCAGCAGCCCGAGGGAGAGGATGGAGACCCAGTACTTC
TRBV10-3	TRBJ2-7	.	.	CAISAYRVADSYEQYF	TGTGCCATCAGTGCCTACAGGGTAGCCGATTCCTACGAGCAGTACTTC
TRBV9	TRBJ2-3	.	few	CASSVNTGLRTDTQYF	TGTGCCAGCAGCGTGAACACTGGCCTGCGCACAGATACGCAGTATTTT
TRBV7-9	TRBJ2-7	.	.	CASASYDLDEQYF	TGTGCCAGCGCCTCCTATGACCTAGACGAGCAGTACTTC
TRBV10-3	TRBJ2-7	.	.	CAISDSPHEQYF	TGTGCCATCAGTGACTCGCCCCACGAGCAGTACTTC
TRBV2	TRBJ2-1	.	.	CASSEGRTWSEQFF	TGTGCCAGCAGTGAAGGACGGACCTGGAGTGAGCAGTTCTTC
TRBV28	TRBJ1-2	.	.	CASSVAGLYGYTF	TGTGCCAGCAGTGTAGCAGGTTTGTATGGCTACACCTTC
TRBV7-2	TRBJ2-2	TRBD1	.	CASSRQGAGTGELFF	TGTGCCAGCTCCAGACAGGGGGCAGGCACCGGGGAGCTGTTTTTT
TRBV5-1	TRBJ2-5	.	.	CASSRGDSEETQYF	TGCGCCAGCAGCCGGGGGGACAGCGAAGAGACCCAGTACTTC
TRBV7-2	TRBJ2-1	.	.	CASSFLGAYNEQFF	TGTGCCAGCAGCTTCCTCGGGGCCTACAATGAGCAGTTCTTC
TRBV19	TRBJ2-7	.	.	CASSETTRRRYEQYF	TGTGCCAGTAGTGAAACTACGCGCCGCCGTTACGAGCAGTACTTC
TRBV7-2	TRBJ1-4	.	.	CASSLVGGGTNEKLFF	TGTGCCAGCAGCTTAGTGGGGGGCGGAACTAATGAAAAACTGTTTTTT
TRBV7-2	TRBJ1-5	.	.	CASSPSWVGGNQPQHF	TGTGCCAGCAGCCCTAGTTGGGTTGGGGGGAATCAGCCCCAGCATTTT
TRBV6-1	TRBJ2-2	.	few	CASSDGGTGELFF	TGTGCCAGCAGTGATGGGGGCACCGGGGAGCTGTTTTTT
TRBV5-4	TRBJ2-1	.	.	CASSAPVPLASSYNEQFF	TGTGCCAGCAGCGCTCCGGTACCTCTAGCGAGCTCCTACAATGAGCAGTTCTTC
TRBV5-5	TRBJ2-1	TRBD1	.	CASSFFGQGNEQFF	TGTGCCAGCAGCTTCTTCGGACAGGGCAATGAGCAGTTCTTC
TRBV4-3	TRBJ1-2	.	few	CASSQDQYGTHTF	TGCGCCAGCAGCCAAGATCAGTATGGGACACACACCTTC
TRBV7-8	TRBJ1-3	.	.	CASSLGARASGNTIYF	TGTGCCAGCAGCTTAGGGGCCAGGGCGTCAGGAAACACCATATATTTT
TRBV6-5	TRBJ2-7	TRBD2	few	CASSYSTPGLVYEQYF	TGTGCCAGCAGTTACTCGACTCCGGGACTAGTTTACGAGCAGTACTTC
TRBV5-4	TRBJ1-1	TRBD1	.	CASSSRTGAANTEAFF	TGTGCCAGCAGCTCCCGGACAGGGGCCGCGAACACTGAAGCTTTCTTT
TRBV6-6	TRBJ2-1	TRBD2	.	CASTSGISYNEQFF	TGTGCCAGCACCAGCGGGATCTCCTACAATGAGCAGTTCTTC
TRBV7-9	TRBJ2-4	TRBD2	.	CASSLNERGAKNIQYF	TGTGCCAGCAGCCTGAACGAGCGGGGTGCCAAAAACATTCAGTACTTC
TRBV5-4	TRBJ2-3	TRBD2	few	CASSLREGLTYTDTQYF	TGTGCCAGCAGTTTGAGGGAGGGACTTACCTACACAGATACGCAGTATTTT
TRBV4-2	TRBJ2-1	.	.	CASSQSATRSEQFF	TGTGCCAGCAGCCAATCGGCCACTAGGAGTGAGCAGTTCTTC
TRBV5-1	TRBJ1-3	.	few	CASSLVGYGNTIYF	TGCGCCAGCAGCTTGGTGGGGTATGGAAACACCATATATTTT
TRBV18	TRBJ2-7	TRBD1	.	CASSPQGARTYEQYF	TGTGCCAGCTCACCACAGGGGGCGCGAACGTACGAGCAGTACTTC
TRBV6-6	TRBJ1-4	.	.	CASSEVGAGEKLFF	TGTGCCAGCAGTGAGGTCGGGGCTGGGGAAAAACTGTTTTTT
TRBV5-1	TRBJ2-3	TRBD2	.	CASSPGLAGGPDTQYF	TGCGCCAGCAGCCCAGGACTCGCGGGAGGGCCAGATACGCAGTATTTT
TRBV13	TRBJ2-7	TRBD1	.	CASSLRGPSYEQYF	TGTGCCAGCAGCTTAAGGGGGCCCTCCTACGAGCAGTACTTC
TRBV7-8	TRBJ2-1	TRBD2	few	CASSSGTTSEQFF	TGTGCCAGCAGCTCCGGGACTACAAGTGAGCAGTTCTTC
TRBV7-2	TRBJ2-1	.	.	CASSLIPRLSSYNEQFF	TGTGCCAGCAGCTTGATCCCCCGATTGAGCTCCTACAATGAGCAGTTCTTC
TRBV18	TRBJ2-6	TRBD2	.	CASSWTLAGNSGANVLTF	TGTGCCAGCTCATGGACACTAGCGGGGAACTCTGGGGCCAACGTCCTGACTTTC
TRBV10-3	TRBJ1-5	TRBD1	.	CAITRGRDQPQHF	TGTGCCATCACCAGGGGGCGGGATCAGCCCCAGCATTTT
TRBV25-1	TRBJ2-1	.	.	CASTRQYYNEQFF	TGTGCCAGCACCCGACAGTACTACAATGAGCAGTTCTTC
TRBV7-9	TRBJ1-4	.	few	CASSPHAGATNEKLFF	TGTGCCAGCAGCCCACACGCAGGAGCAACTAATGAAAAACTGTTTTTT
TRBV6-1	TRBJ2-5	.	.	CASSRGRSETQYF	TGTGCCAGCAGTAGAGGGAGAAGCGAGACCCAGTACTTC
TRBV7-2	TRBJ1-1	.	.	CASSLNMAAMNTEAFF	TGTGCCAGCAGCTTAAATATGGCAGCAATGAACACTGAAGCTTTCTTT
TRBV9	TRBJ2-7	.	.	CASSVEPGYSYEQYF	TGTGCCAGCAGCGTAGAACCGGGCTACTCCTACGAGCAGTACTTC
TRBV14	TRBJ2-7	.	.	CASSPTTAISYEQYF	TGTGCCAGCAGCCCGACAACTGCTATATCCTACGAGCAGTACTTC
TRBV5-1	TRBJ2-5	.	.	CASSLVAHREETQYF	TGCGCCAGCAGCTTGGTGGCCCACAGAGAAGAGACCCAGTACTTC
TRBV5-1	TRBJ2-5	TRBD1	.	CASRKTGSQETQYF	TGCGCCAGCAGGAAGACAGGGTCCCAAGAGACCCAGTACTTC
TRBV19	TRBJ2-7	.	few	CASQRGAVGEQYF	TGTGCCAGTCAGAGAGGGGCTGTGGGCGAGCAGTACTTC
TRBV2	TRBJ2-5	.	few	CASSAGKGGVKTQYF	TGTGCCAGCAGCGCCGGGAAAGGGGGAGTGAAGACCCAGTACTTC